Below are 19 T cell receptor beta chains sequenced from a single sample in a study of OX40 agonist ivuxolimab in advanced cancers. The assay was immunoSEQ multiplex PCR, and TCRdb's table has in-frame clones only and misses some. In the table there are about 48,000 clones, approximately 90% of which are singletons. The sample in question was CD4+ or CD8+ T cells sorted from blood, obtained in a trial of the OX40 agonist ivuxolimab. These receptor sequences come from an adult with an advanced solid tumor such as melanoma, head and neck, liver or kidney cancer.

The V and J genes are TRBV19 and TRBJ2-7; weak D call: TRBD1 (5 bases). Germline V gene data show CDR1 as LNHDA and CDR2 as SQIVND (reference sequence). The V end was cut by 5 bases, the J end by 6 bases, with 8 bases between. This CDR3 is 11 amino acids long. CDR3 sequence (DNA): TGTGCCAGTAGTCCAGGGATCGAGCAGTACTTC. The encoded protein is CASSPGIEQYF.

The CDR3 reads CASNLPGVETQYF. In DNA, the CDR3 is TGTGCCAGCAACCTACCAGGGGTAGAGACCCAGTACTTC. The chain uses TRBV7-2 and TRBJ2-5, with D possibly matching TRBD1 (6 bases). The V gene lost 7 bases and the J gene lost 4 bases, with 13 bases spanning the gap. From germline, CDR1 is SGHTA and CDR2 FQGNSA. There are 13 residues in the CDR3.

J is TRBJ2-4 and V is TRBV28; 7 positions match TRBD1. V lost 4 bases, J lost 3 bases, and 6 bases stayed unmatched. This CDR3 spans 15 amino acids. In germline, CDR1 is MDHEN, CDR2 SYDVKM. The CDR3 is CASSYRGVVKNIQYF. The CDR3 DNA follows: TGTGCCAGCAGTTACAGGGGAGTTGTCAAAAACATTCAGTACTTC.

The CDR3 here is CATATLAYPYEQYF. Written as DNA, the CDR3 is TGTGCCACCGCGACCCTGGCTTACCCCTACGAGCAGTACTTC. V usage is TRBV25-1 and J usage is TRBJ2-7; D gene unclear. Trimming removed 10 bases from V and 2 bases from J, with 18 bases in between. The germline CDR1 and CDR2 sequences are MGHDK and SYGVNS. This CDR3 spans 14 amino acids.

This sequence joins TRBV19 and TRBJ2-3; a weak D match, TRBD1 (5 bases). CDR1 is LNHDA and CDR2 is SQIVND in the germline V gene (reference sequence). This CDR3 is 16 amino acids long. V lost 5 bases and J 2 bases, leaving 17 bases between the germline ends. CDR3 coding DNA: TGTGCCAGTAGTCAAGACAGCGAGATAGTCACAGATACGCAGTATTTT. It encodes CASSQDSEIVTDTQYF.

The chain couples TRBV19 to TRBJ2-7; perhaps TRBD1 as D (5 bases). Germline V gives CDR1 LNHDA, CDR2 SQIVND (reference sequence). Trimming took off 5 bases at V and 3 bases at J, with 11 bases between the two ends. CDR3 length: 13 residues. The CDR3 sequence is CASSATGDYEQYF. CDR3 DNA: TGTGCCAGTAGTGCCACAGGTGACTACGAGCAGTACTTC.

The rearrangement uses TRBV10-2 and TRBJ2-1; TRBD2 matches at 11 bases. Unmatched junction bases numbered 5, after V lost 4 bases and J lost 6 bases. The CDR3 is 15 amino acids. CDR1 and CDR2 (germline): WSHSY, SAAADI. CDR3 sequence: CASSVGTSGSNEQFF. CDR3 nucleotides: TGCGCCAGCAGTGTAGGGACTAGCGGAAGCAATGAGCAGTTCTTC.

V usage is TRBV5-8 and J usage is TRBJ2-1; D is unresolved. The length of the CDR3 is 15 residues. V gave up 2 bases and J gave up 0 bases, with 9 bases separating them. Germline loops: CDR1 SGHTS, CDR2 YDEGEE. For the CDR3, the DNA is TGTGCCAGCAGCTTCGGCCTGACCTCCTACAATGAGCAGTTCTTC. Protein: CASSFGLTSYNEQFF.

The chain has TRBV19 and TRBJ1-1; 8 nucleotides line up with TRBD1. The CDR3 totals 14 residues. CDR1 LNHDA and CDR2 SQIVND come from the germline V gene (reference sequence). V trimming: 4 bases; J trimming: 1 base; junction bases outside the gene matches: 2. The CDR3 DNA reads as TGTGCCAGTAGTACACAGGGGGGGAACACTGAAGCTTTCTTT. Translating gives CASSTQGGNTEAFF. Full variable domain (rest looked up from reference TRBV19 and TRBJ1-1): DGGITQSPKYLFRKEGQNVTLSCEQNLNHDAMYWYRQDPGQGLRLIYYSQIVNDFQKGDIAEGYSVSREKKESFPLTVTSAQKNPTAFYLCASSTQGGNTEAFFGQGTRLTVV.

V usage is TRBV30 and J usage is TRBJ2-1, with unresolved D. From germline, CDR1 is GTSNPN and CDR2 SVGIG (reference sequence). The CDR3 is 12 residues long. Trimming removed 4 bases at V and 9 bases at J, with 13 bases between. In DNA form, the CDR3 reads TGTGCCTGGACCGACCTGGACCTTGAGCAGTTCTTC. Translated, it gives CAWTDLDLEQFF.

This clone was seen a single time. This chain links TRBV27 with TRBJ2-1, with 8 bases identical to TRBD1. This CDR3 has 17 residues. Germline CDR1 MNHEY, CDR2 SMNVEV (reference sequence). V lost 4 bases and J lost 4; bases outside the gene matches: 12. In DNA form, the CDR3 reads TGTGCCAGCAGTTCAAACACTCACAGGGGGGAATACAATGAGCAGTTCTTC. Protein product: CASSSNTHRGEYNEQFF.

This clone was picked up one time. The rearrangement uses TRBV4-3 and TRBJ2-5; a possible D gene is TRBD2 (5 bases). From germline, CDR1 is LGHNA and CDR2 YSLEER. V lost 1 base, J lost 5 bases, and 23 bases lay in between. The CDR3 sequence is 18 residues long. For the CDR3, the DNA is TGCGCCAGCAGCCAAGGTCGAGGACTCAACTCACCTCCCGAGACCCAGTACTTC. It yields the protein CASSQGRGLNSPPETQYF.

The chain employs TRBV7-6 and TRBJ2-5; 11 bases are shared with TRBD2. CDR1 and CDR2 (germline): SGHVS, FNYEAQ. This CDR3 has 16 amino acids. The ends lost 5 bases at V and 5 bases at J; junction bases unmatched: 10. The DNA of the CDR3 is TGTGCCAGCAGCCCTCGGATAGCGGGGGGGCTTGAGACCCAGTACTTC. Translated: CASSPRIAGGLETQYF.

The chain links TRBV7-6 to TRBJ1-2; D gene uncertain. Germline loops: CDR1 SGHVS, CDR2 FNYEAQ. The CDR3 is 15 amino acids. Trimming left V 1 base short and J 8 bases short, with 17 bases between. CDR3 loop: CASSLDPAPGGGYTF. In DNA form, the CDR3 reads TGTGCCAGCAGCTTAGATCCAGCCCCGGGTGGGGGCTACACCTTC.

The J gene is TRBJ2-1, the V gene TRBV7-9, with TRBD2 matching 7 bases. Germline loops: CDR1 SEHNR, CDR2 FQNEAQ (reference sequence). V lost 6 bases and J lost 9; bases outside the gene matches: 5. The CDR3 covers 12 residues. The DNA of the CDR3 is TGTGCCAGCAGTAAAGGGAGGGGTGAGCAGTTCTTC. It codes for CASSKGRGEQFF.

The chain has TRBV7-2 and TRBJ1-2; D remains ambiguous. Germline CDR1 and CDR2: SGHTA and FQGNSA. This CDR3 is 13 amino acids long. V lost 3 bases and J lost 1, with 6 bases in between. The CDR3 DNA sequence: TGTGCCAGCAGCTTTAACAGTAACTATGGCTACACCTTC. Translation gives CASSFNSNYGYTF.

The chain has TRBV7-9 and TRBJ1-4; TRBD1 is a possible D gene (6 bases). V was trimmed by 4 bases and J by 2 bases, leaving 14 bases between them. Germline V gene data show CDR1 as SEHNR and CDR2 as FQNEAQ (reference sequence). This CDR3 region has 16 residues. Written as DNA, the CDR3 is TGTGCCAGCAGCTGGGACCGACAGGCGACTAATGAAAAACTGTTTTTT. Protein sequence: CASSWDRQATNEKLFF.

V gene TRBV30 combines with J gene TRBJ1-2; maybe TRBD1 (5 bases). The CDR3 has 17 residues. Deletions cut 8 bases from V and 2 bases from J, with 27 bases between. CDR1 GTSNPN and CDR2 SVGIG come from the germline V gene (reference sequence). CDR3 sequence: CAGAIRNGNRGNYGYTF. Here the CDR3 DNA reads TGTGCCGGCGCCATAAGAAACGGAAATCGGGGGAACTATGGCTACACCTTC.

The rearrangement links TRBV5-1 to TRBJ1-1; D is unresolved. Trimming removed 2 bases from V and 1 base from J, with 6 bases in between. Germline V gives CDR1 SGHRS, CDR2 YFSETQ. CDR3 length equals 13 residues. CDR3 amino acids: CASSLTSNTEAFF. The CDR3 DNA sequence: TGCGCCAGCAGCTTAACATCGAACACTGAAGCTTTCTTT.